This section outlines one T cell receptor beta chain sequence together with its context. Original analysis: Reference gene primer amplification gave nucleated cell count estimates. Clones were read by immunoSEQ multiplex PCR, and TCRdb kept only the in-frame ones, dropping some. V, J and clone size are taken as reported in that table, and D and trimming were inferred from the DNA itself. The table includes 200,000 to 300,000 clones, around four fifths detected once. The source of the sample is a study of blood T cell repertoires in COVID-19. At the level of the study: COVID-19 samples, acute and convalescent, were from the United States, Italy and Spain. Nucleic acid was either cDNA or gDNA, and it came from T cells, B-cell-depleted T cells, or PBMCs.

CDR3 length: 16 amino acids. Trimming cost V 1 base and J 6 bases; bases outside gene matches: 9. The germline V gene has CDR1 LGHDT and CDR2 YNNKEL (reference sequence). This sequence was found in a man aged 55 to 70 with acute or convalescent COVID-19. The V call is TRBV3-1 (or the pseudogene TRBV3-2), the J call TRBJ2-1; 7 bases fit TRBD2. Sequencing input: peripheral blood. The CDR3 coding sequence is TGTGCCAGCAGCCAAGGAGGGGCGGGAGAAGGCAATGAGCAGTTCTTC. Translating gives CASSQGGAGEGNEQFF.